The 19 T cell receptor beta chains reported below all come from one sample, sequenced in a study of Graves' ophthalmopathy and Graves' hyperthyroidism. Transcripts of RNA were the source for amplifying TCR beta CDR3 regions. The workflow started with a first-round RT-PCR run with HTBI primers and then moved on to a second-round multiplex PCR. TCRdb called the multiplex PCR reads again in MiXCR, with one record for every CDR3 protein. The sample carries some 390,000 distinct CDR3 sequences, 15% to 20% recorded once. Input material: peripheral blood. These receptor sequences come from a woman under 30 with Graves' ophthalmopathy.

This chain connects TRBV9 to TRBJ2-6; no firm D call. CDR1 SGDLS and CDR2 YYNGEE come from the germline V gene. This CDR3 has 16 amino acids. V dropped 4 bases and J dropped 0 bases, with 11 bases sitting between them. The CDR3 nucleotides read TGTGCCAGCAGCCCGGGTGGTGGCTCTGGGGCCAACGTCCTGACTTTC. Its translation: CASSPGGGSGANVLTF.

The rearrangement joins TRBV29-1 to TRBJ1-2, with a weak D call TRBD1 (5 bases). Trimming removed 7 bases from V and 4 bases from J, with 19 bases in between. This CDR3 has 14 amino acids. Germline CDR1 SQVTM, CDR2 ANQGSEA. The chain's CDR3 is CSGETGEGTYGYTF. CDR3 in DNA: TGCAGCGGGGAGACGGGTGAAGGGACCTATGGCTACACCTTC.

The sample holds many counts of this clonotype. The chain uses TRBV11-2 and TRBJ2-5; D gene uncertain. This CDR3 has 15 residues. The V gene's germline CDR1 is SGHAT and CDR2 FQNNGV. V was trimmed by 0 bases and J by 4 bases, leaving 12 bases between them. The CDR3 loop reads CASSLDSNPGETQYF. Written as DNA, the CDR3 is TGTGCCAGCAGCTTAGACTCCAACCCCGGAGAGACCCAGTACTTC.

The chain uses TRBV7-3 and TRBJ1-1; 8 nucleotides agree with TRBD1. Trimming at V came to 5 bases and at J to 1 base, leaving 9 bases not matched to a gene. The CDR3 contains 16 residues. In germline, CDR1 is SGHTA, CDR2 FQGTGA. CDR3: CASSPGTGPSNTEAFF. CDR3 DNA: TGTGCCAGCAGCCCCGGGACAGGTCCTTCGAACACTGAAGCTTTCTTT.

Many counts were recorded for this clonotype. The rearrangement uses TRBV27 and TRBJ2-2, with a weak D call TRBD1 (6 bases). Germline V gene lookup returns CDR1 MNHEY and CDR2 SMNVEV (reference sequence). Trimming took 5 bases from V and 4 from J, leaving 14 bases between them. The CDR3 runs 15 residues. CDR3 coding DNA: TGTGCCAGCAGTCTCCTTCAGGGGACCACCGGGGAGCTGTTTTTT. Translation: CASSLLQGTTGELFF.

This clonotype appeared many times. V and J are TRBV12-3 or TRBV12-4 and TRBJ1-2, with D hard to call. The germline V and J ends were trimmed by 2 bases and 8 bases, with 15 bases remaining between them. CDR3 size: 14 residues. DNA for the CDR3: TGTGCCAGCAGTTTACGCCGCTCCCCCCACGGCTACACCTTC. Protein: CASSLRRSPHGYTF.

This clonotype was observed many times. This rearrangement joins TRBV6-2 or TRBV6-3 to TRBJ2-6; D unresolved. Germline V gene data show CDR1 as MNHEY and CDR2 as SVGEGT. There are 16 residues in the CDR3. V lost 2 bases and J 1 base, leaving 9 bases between the germline ends. In DNA, the CDR3 is TGTGCCAGCAGTTACCTAAGGGCATCTGGGGCCAACGTCCTGACTTTC. Amino acid sequence: CASSYLRASGANVLTF.

This clonotype appeared many times. This chain links TRBV13 with TRBJ1-1, with D maybe TRBD1 (5 bases). The CDR3 extends over 11 amino acids. V lost 6 bases and J 8 bases, leaving 10 bases between the germline ends. CDR1 PRHDT and CDR2 FYEKMQ come from the germline V gene (reference sequence). The CDR3 reads CASRQTGEAFF. The CDR3 DNA is TGTGCCAGCAGACAAACAGGCGAAGCTTTCTTT.

This clonotype was found many times. The J gene is TRBJ2-7, the V gene TRBV7-8, with 8 bases fitting TRBD1. The CDR3 runs to 14 residues. Germline V lookup: CDR1 SGHVS, CDR2 FQNEAQ. Trimming cost V 5 bases and J 4 bases; bases outside gene matches: 7. The CDR3 protein is CASSLGTGRYEQYF. The CDR3 coding sequence is TGTGCCAGCAGCCTCGGGACAGGTCGGTACGAGCAGTACTTC.

The rearrangement joins TRBV10-3 to TRBJ1-2; TRBD1 matches 7 bases. CDR3 length: 15 amino acids. Germline CDR1 and CDR2: ENHRY and SYGVKD. The trim removed 4 bases at V and 4 bases at J, leaving 9 bases unmatched. The CDR3 is CAISGGTVFSYGYTF. The CDR3 DNA sequence: TGTGCCATCAGTGGAGGGACAGTTTTTTCCTATGGCTACACCTTC.

Points on this clonotype: One end of the junction varies from germline; a read error may be responsible. This rearrangement joins TRBV7-3 to TRBJ2-5; D perhaps matches TRBD1 (5 bases). CDR1 is SGHTA and CDR2 is FQGTGA in the germline V gene. The CDR3 contains 14 residues. As DNA, the CDR3 is TGTGCCAGCAGCTTATTAGGGGAACAAGGGACCCAGTACTTC. Its translation: CASSLLGEQGTQYF.

The rearrangement uses TRBV9 and TRBJ2-2; D is perhaps TRBD1 or TRBD2 (5 bases each). The length of the CDR3 is 14 residues. In germline, CDR1 is SGDLS, CDR2 YYNGEE. The ends were cut back, 7 bases at V and 10 bases at J, with 20 bases in the middle. Here the CDR3 reads CASGSRGVVEELFF. The DNA of the CDR3 is TGTGCCAGCGGTAGTAGAGGGGTGGTGGAGGAGCTGTTTTTT.

J is TRBJ2-5 and V is TRBV4-2, with 15 positions matching TRBD2. The CDR3 is 16 amino acids. Germline values: CDR1 LGHNA, CDR2 YNFKEQ. Losses at the gene ends were 4 bases for V and 5 bases for J; bases not matched to a gene: 5. CDR3 in amino acids: CASSPGTSGRLETQYF. The CDR3, as DNA: TGTGCCAGCAGCCCTGGGACTAGCGGGAGGTTGGAGACCCAGTACTTC.

The sample holds many counts of this clonotype. This chain uses TRBV11-1 with TRBJ2-5; TRBD2 matches 7 bases. CDR3 length equals 18 residues. Per the germline V gene, CDR1 is SGHAT and CDR2 is FQDESV (reference sequence). Germline trimming cut 5 bases from V and 0 bases from J; bases unmatched to any gene: 15. CDR3 protein: CASSPRRNYRGDQETQYF. CDR3 coding DNA: TGTGCCAGCAGCCCCCGGCGGAACTATCGGGGGGACCAAGAGACCCAGTACTTC.

This clonotype has at least ten counts. This chain uses TRBV20-1 with TRBJ2-7; D might be TRBD1 (6 bases). This CDR3 contains 12 residues. Looked up from germline, CDR1 is DFQATT and CDR2 is SNEGSKA (reference sequence). V lost 8 bases and J lost 2, with 13 bases in between. The CDR3: CSILGTPYEQYF. The CDR3 nucleotides are TGCAGTATTCTCGGGACACCCTACGAGCAGTACTTC.

In this sample, this clonotype turned up many times. This chain joins TRBV6-2 or TRBV6-3 and TRBJ1-1; D is uncertain. CDR1 and CDR2 from the germline V gene are MNHEY and SVGEGT. V was trimmed by 8 bases and J by 7 bases, leaving 17 bases between them. The CDR3 spans 13 residues. CDR3 sequence: CASLVRVDGEAFF. Here the CDR3 DNA reads TGTGCCAGCCTCGTACGGGTTGATGGTGAAGCTTTCTTT.

The table lists this clonotype with many counts. This chain links TRBV12-3 or TRBV12-4 with TRBJ1-1, with TRBD1 identical over 8 bases. The CDR3 sequence is 13 residues long. V shed 6 bases and J 4 bases; nucleotides not matched to a gene: 4. The CDR3 is CASRLTGGTEAFF. The CDR3 region has the DNA TGTGCCAGCAGACTAACAGGGGGCACTGAAGCTTTCTTT.

There are many counts of this clonotype. J is TRBJ2-2 and V is TRBV12-3 or TRBV12-4; TRBD1 agrees at 7 bases. After removal of 1 base from V and 6 bases from J, the junction contained 8 bases not matched to a gene. This CDR3 region has 16 residues. Written as DNA, the CDR3 is TGTGCCAGCAGTTTAGGAGGGGGCCCACTATCCGGGGAGCTGTTTTTT. It yields the protein CASSLGGGPLSGELFF.

This clonotype was observed at least ten times. V usage is TRBV11-2 and J usage is TRBJ2-7; D gene unclear. V was shortened by 5 bases and J by 5 bases, with 19 bases between the two germline ends. The CDR3 is 15 residues long. Germline V gives CDR1 SGHAT, CDR2 FQNNGV. The CDR3 sequence: CASSQPTGVWDEQYF. CDR3 sequence (DNA): TGTGCCAGCAGCCAACCGACCGGCGTTTGGGACGAGCAGTACTTC.